One TCR beta chain is described in this entry. This specimen belongs to a study of control samples from healthy donors and cancer patients. Clones were sequenced by immunoSEQ multiplex PCR, and TCRdb holds only the in-frame ones, with some missing. This sample carries 100,000 to 150,000 clones, 70% to 90% of them seen once, and the ten largest clones take roughly 3.2%. Looked up from germline, CDR1 is SGHRS and CDR2 is YFSETQ. This CDR3 comprises 13 residues. Trimming pared 4 bases from V and 4 bases from J, leaving 8 bases between. Input material: blood. The chain uses TRBV5-1 and TRBJ2-2, with D unresolved. This clonotype was obtained from a man between 45 and 60 years old in good health. The CDR3 loop reads CASSQDLTGELFF. The CDR3 bases are TGCGCCAGCAGCCAGGACCTCACCGGGGAGCTGTTTTTT. The full variable domain, its missing parts supplied by reference TRBV5-1 and TRBJ2-2, is KAGVTQTPRYLIKTRGQQVTLSCSPISGHRSVSWYQQTPGQGLQFLFEYFSETQRNKGNFPGRFSGRQFSNSRSEMNVSTLELGDSALYLCASSQDLTGELFFGEGSRLTVL.